Shown below are 32 T cell receptor beta chains from a single sample sequenced in a study of T cells in tumors after PD-1 blockade. Profiling relied on immunoSEQ multiplex PCR, and the TCRdb table lists in-frame clones only, not all of them. The sample lists just under 65,000 clones, about 74% occurring once. Material: PBMCs, obtained after anti-PD-1 treatment. The source is a human donor with basal cell carcinoma.

The chain carries TRBV5-4 and TRBJ1-5, with unresolved D. The CDR3 has 15 amino acids. V was trimmed by 0 bases and J by 0 bases, leaving 7 bases between them. Germline V CDR1 and CDR2: SGHNT, YYREEE (reference sequence). CDR3 DNA: TGTGCCAGCAGCTTGGGAGGGTATAGCAATCAGCCCCAGCATTTT. Its translation: CASSLGGYSNQPQHF.

This clone was seen a single time. V and J are TRBV28 and TRBJ2-7, with 9 bases that match TRBD2. The CDR3 runs 15 residues. The ends lost 6 bases at V and 2 bases at J; junction bases unmatched: 8. CDR1 and CDR2 from the germline V gene are MDHEN and SYDVKM. In nucleotides, the CDR3 is TGTGCCAGCAGGACGGGGACTAGCATCCCCTACGAGCAGTACTTC. Translation: CASRTGTSIPYEQYF.

This chain connects TRBV19 to TRBJ1-1; D ambiguous. The CDR3 extends over 14 amino acids. V lost 5 bases and J lost 0, with 10 bases in between. Looked up from germline, CDR1 is LNHDA and CDR2 is SQIVND (reference sequence). The CDR3 DNA follows: TGTGCCAGTAGTGGCATCCAGGTGAACACTGAAGCTTTCTTT. As protein: CASSGIQVNTEAFF.

The rearrangement joins TRBV3-1 (or the pseudogene TRBV3-2) to TRBJ2-3; D is unclear. V was cut by 1 base and J by 2 bases, with 10 bases left in between. The CDR3 runs 15 residues. Germline assignment: CDR1 LGHDT and CDR2 YNNKEL (reference sequence). The DNA of the CDR3 is TGTGCCAGCAGCCAAGTGTGGCAGGACACAGATACGCAGTATTTT. It codes for CASSQVWQDTDTQYF.

This clone was counted a single time. The chain carries TRBV5-6 and TRBJ1-1; no clear D. Trimming cost V 1 base and J 3 bases, with 7 bases left between them. There are 13 residues in the CDR3. From germline, CDR1 is SGHDT and CDR2 YYEEEE. The CDR3 region is CASSLKRYTEAFF. The CDR3 DNA follows: TGTGCCAGCAGCTTGAAAAGGTACACTGAAGCTTTCTTT.

This chain joins TRBV5-1 and TRBJ2-5; perhaps TRBD1 as D (6 bases). Germline V lookup: CDR1 SGHRS, CDR2 YFSETQ. The CDR3 is made up of 15 amino acids. V was clipped by 4 bases and J by 1 base, with 14 bases between them. The CDR3 protein is CASSIGQIFQETQYF. In DNA form, the CDR3 reads TGCGCCAGCAGCATAGGACAGATTTTCCAAGAGACCCAGTACTTC.

This chain connects TRBV5-5 to TRBJ1-1; D unclear. The germline gives CDR1 SGHKS, CDR2 YYEKEE (reference sequence). V was trimmed by 0 bases and J by 1 base, leaving 4 bases between them. CDR3 length equals 13 residues. CDR3 protein: CASSLASNTEAFF. CDR3 nucleotides: TGTGCCAGCAGCTTGGCCTCGAACACTGAAGCTTTCTTT.

The chain employs TRBV5-1 and TRBJ2-3; a weak D match, TRBD1 (5 bases). The CDR3 is 16 amino acids. Germline V lookup: CDR1 SGHRS, CDR2 YFSETQ. The ends were cut back, 0 bases at V and 5 bases at J, with 16 bases in the middle. CDR3 sequence: CASSLGVREEVDTQYF. CDR3 nucleotides: TGCGCCAGCAGCTTGGGGGTCAGGGAAGAGGTAGATACGCAGTATTTT.

CDR3 sequence reads: CASTERGGLYF. DNA of the CDR3: TGTGCCAGCACCGAACGAGGGGGTCTGTACTTC. The chain carries TRBV2 and TRBJ2-7; weak D call: TRBD1 (6 bases). The CDR3 has 11 amino acids. The germline CDR1 and CDR2 sequences are SNHLY and FYNNEI. The ends were cut back, 7 bases at V and 12 bases at J, with 16 bases in the middle.

The V gene is TRBV7-2, the J gene TRBJ2-2; D perhaps matches TRBD2 (6 bases). CDR3 size: 13 residues. Germline CDR1 is SGHTA and CDR2 is FQGNSA. Between the trimmed V and J ends, which lost 1 base and 6 bases, there was a span of 6 bases. This CDR3 is CASSLGGAGELFF. The CDR3, as DNA: TGTGCCAGCAGCTTAGGGGGGGCCGGGGAGCTGTTTTTT.

V gene TRBV27 combines with J gene TRBJ2-5; D is perhaps TRBD1 or TRBD2 (5 bases each). The CDR3 runs to 14 residues. Germline CDR1 MNHEY, CDR2 SMNVEV (reference sequence). The V and J ends lost 5 bases and 7 bases respectively, with 17 bases between them. The CDR3 nucleotides read TGTGCCAGCAGTCCCCGACAGAGGGGCGGGACCCAGTACTTC. It codes for CASSPRQRGGTQYF.

This rearrangement joins TRBV2 to TRBJ1-5; 8 positions agree with TRBD1. Trimming cost V 8 bases and J 6 bases; bases outside gene matches: 12. The CDR3 extends over 15 amino acids. The germline V gene encodes CDR1 SNHLY and CDR2 FYNNEI. The CDR3 loop reads CASGPTGEVLQPQHF. CDR3 in DNA: TGTGCCAGCGGCCCGACAGGGGAGGTTCTTCAGCCCCAGCATTTT.

This chain uses TRBV2 with TRBJ2-2, with D possibly TRBD1 on 6 matching bases. The V end was cut by 4 bases, the J end by 1 base, with 10 bases between. Germline loops: CDR1 SNHLY, CDR2 FYNNEI. CDR3 size: 15 residues. The CDR3 here is CASSGQGLNTGELFF. The CDR3 coding sequence is TGTGCCAGCAGTGGTCAGGGGCTGAACACCGGGGAGCTGTTTTTT.

This clone turned up a few times. The V and J genes are TRBV30 and TRBJ1-1; D remains unclear. This CDR3 has 11 amino acids. Trimming took 5 bases from V and 1 from J, leaving 5 bases between them. Germline CDR1 and CDR2: GTSNPN and SVGIG (reference sequence). The CDR3 sequence: CAWLENTEAFF. CDR3 DNA sequence: TGTGCCTGGCTCGAGAACACTGAAGCTTTCTTT.

This sequence joins TRBV10-3 and TRBJ1-2; D is possibly TRBD1 (6 bases). Trimming stripped 7 bases from V and 5 bases from J, with 17 bases between. Germline CDR1 ENHRY, CDR2 SYGVKD. The CDR3 covers 14 residues. In DNA form, the CDR3 reads TGTGCCATCACTGACGACAGGATGCCTTATGGCTACACCTTC. It encodes CAITDDRMPYGYTF.

The chain links TRBV7-2 to TRBJ1-2, with 11 bases fitting TRBD1. With V trimmed by 1 base and J by 7 bases, 5 bases remained unmatched. The CDR3 length is 15 residues. Germline V gene sequence: CDR1 SGHTA, CDR2 FQGNSA. The CDR3 nucleotides are TGTGCCAGCAGCTTAGGGACAGGGGGCGCGCGTGGCTACACCTTC. It codes for CASSLGTGGARGYTF.

The V and J genes are TRBV6-5 and TRBJ1-2; TRBD1 matches 11 bases. The V gene's germline CDR1 is MNHEY and CDR2 SVGAGI. This CDR3 has 15 amino acids. The trim removed 3 bases at V and 9 bases at J, leaving 9 bases unmatched. This CDR3 is CASSYSGTGGTSYTF. The CDR3, as DNA: TGTGCCAGCAGTTATTCCGGGACAGGGGGTACGAGCTACACCTTC.

This clone was detected only a few times. The chain has TRBV5-1 and TRBJ2-2; 15 nucleotides line up with TRBD2. The CDR3 consists of 19 residues. The germline V gene has CDR1 SGHRS and CDR2 YFSETQ. The V segment lost 4 bases and the J segment 0 bases; nucleotides outside the gene matches: 7. The CDR3 region has the DNA TGCGCCAGCAGCCAGTCGGGACTAGCGGGGGGCACGAACACCGGGGAGCTGTTTTTT. It is translated as CASSQSGLAGGTNTGELFF.

The rearrangement links TRBV12-5 to TRBJ2-1, with 9 nucleotides matching TRBD1. The germline CDR1 and CDR2 sequences are LGHNT and FRNRAP. After removal of 1 base from V and 7 bases from J, the junction contained 8 bases not matched to a gene. The CDR3 runs to 16 residues. Written as DNA, the CDR3 is TGTGCTAGTGGTTTGGAGCCGGGACAGGGTGGGAATGAGCAGTTCTTC. Protein: CASGLEPGQGGNEQFF.

The chain couples TRBV5-1 to TRBJ2-1, with D perhaps matching TRBD2 (6 bases). Germline V gene data show CDR1 as SGHRS and CDR2 as YFSETQ. The CDR3 spans 18 residues. The V and J ends lost 0 bases and 12 bases respectively, with 28 bases between them. The CDR3 spells CASSLVIQRRLGEVAQFF. CDR3 coding DNA: TGCGCCAGCAGCTTGGTTATCCAGCGCAGGCTGGGGGAGGTCGCGCAGTTCTTC.

The J gene is TRBJ1-6, the V gene TRBV5-6, with a weak D call TRBD1 (6 bases). The CDR3 contains 14 residues. The germline V and J ends were trimmed by 7 bases and 5 bases, with 13 bases remaining between them. CDR1 SGHDT and CDR2 YYEEEE come from the germline V gene. The CDR3 DNA follows: TGTGCCAGCCATACAGGGTCCCATAATTCACCCCTCCACTTT. Its translation is CASHTGSHNSPLHF. Together with reference TRBV5-6 and TRBJ1-6, the CDR3 gives the full variable domain: DAGVTQSPTHLIKTRGQQVTLRCSPKSGHDTVSWYQQALGQGPQFIFQYYEEEERQRGNFPDRFSGHQFPNYSSELNVNALLLGDSALYLCASHTGSHNSPLHFGNGTRLTVT.

This clone has just a few counts. V is TRBV3-1 (or the pseudogene TRBV3-2) and J is TRBJ1-6; D call uncertain. Germline CDR1 LGHDT, CDR2 YNNKEL (reference sequence). CDR3 length: 13 residues. V lost 1 base and J lost 8, with 6 bases in between. CDR3 DNA sequence: TGTGCCAGCAGCCAAGCCCAGGATTCACCCCTCCACTTT. It codes for CASSQAQDSPLHF.

This clone was picked up a small number of times. CDR3 in amino acids: CASSYRDRASYEQYF. In DNA form, the CDR3 reads TGTGCCAGCAGTTACCGGGACAGGGCCTCCTACGAGCAGTACTTC. This chain connects TRBV28 to TRBJ2-7; 9 bases align to TRBD1. V lost 4 bases and J lost 0; bases outside the gene matches: 4. Germline values: CDR1 MDHEN, CDR2 SYDVKM. The CDR3 has 15 amino acids.

This clone has more than one count but fewer than ten. The V gene is TRBV6-4, the J gene TRBJ2-3; 12 bases fit TRBD2. CDR1 is MRHNA, CDR2 SNTAGT, per germline. V gave up 3 bases and J gave up 4 bases; unmatched junction bases: 2. This CDR3 contains 15 residues. The CDR3 loop is CASSESSGGADTQYF. The CDR3 bases are TGTGCCAGCAGTGAGTCTAGCGGGGGGGCAGATACGCAGTATTTT.

The chain recombines TRBV7-6 with TRBJ2-5; D not resolved. The germline V gene has CDR1 SGHVS and CDR2 FNYEAQ. The CDR3 has 12 amino acids. Between the trimmed V and J ends, which lost 5 bases and 6 bases, there was a span of 10 bases. The CDR3 DNA follows: TGTGCCAGCAGCCCCCCCCAGAAGACCCAGTACTTC. Translating gives CASSPPQKTQYF.

Here the CDR3 reads CASRLRDEQFF. In DNA, the CDR3 is TGTGCCAGCAGGCTCCGGGATGAGCAGTTCTTC. The chain carries TRBV27 and TRBJ2-1; D gene uncertain. Deletions cut 6 bases from V and 8 bases from J, with 8 bases between. The CDR3 sequence is 11 residues long. The germline gives CDR1 MNHEY, CDR2 SMNVEV (reference sequence).

V usage is TRBV18 and J usage is TRBJ1-1, with 8 bases identical to TRBD1. Germline CDR1 reads KGHSH; CDR2 reads LQKENI. The CDR3 has 17 amino acids. The V gene end was trimmed by 0 bases and the J gene end by 4 bases; junction bases not matched to a gene: 10. In DNA form, the CDR3 reads TGTGCCAGCTCACCACCGGACCAGGGGGCAATTCCCACTGAAGCTTTCTTT. It encodes CASSPPDQGAIPTEAFF.

The chain's CDR3 is CASSERQGVSSGNTIYF. CDR3 DNA sequence: TGTGCCAGCAGTGAGAGACAGGGGGTTAGCTCTGGAAACACCATATATTTT. The V call is TRBV6-1, the J call TRBJ1-3; 9 bases match TRBD1. With 3 bases clipped from V and 0 bases from J, the junction kept 6 bases outside the gene matches. The CDR3 consists of 17 residues. Per the germline V gene, CDR1 is MNHNS and CDR2 is SASEGT.

The chain combines TRBV7-9 with TRBJ2-5; the D gene could be TRBD1 or TRBD2 (6 bases each). The CDR3 covers 17 residues. Germline V gene sequence: CDR1 SEHNR, CDR2 FQNEAQ (reference sequence). V was trimmed by 3 bases and J by 1 base, leaving 18 bases between them. The CDR3 is CASSLVSTGGVQETQYF. Written as DNA, the CDR3 is TGTGCCAGCAGCTTGGTATCGACAGGAGGGGTCCAAGAGACCCAGTACTTC. The complete variable domain, with remaining parts taken from reference TRBV7-9 and TRBJ2-5, reads DTGVSQNPRHKITKRGQNVTFRCDPISEHNRLYWYRQTLGQGPEFLTYFQNEAQLEKSRLLSDRFSAERPKGSFSTLEIQRTEQGDSAMYLCASSLVSTGGVQETQYFGPGTRLLVL.

This clone was seen a handful of times. The J gene is TRBJ1-3, the V gene TRBV4-2; 9 nucleotides line up with TRBD1. This CDR3 spans 17 amino acids. Germline CDR1 is LGHNA and CDR2 is YNFKEQ. V lost 1 base to trimming and J lost 4 bases; unmatched junction nucleotides: 8. CDR3 coding DNA: TGTGCCAGCAGCCAAGGTCAAACAGGGGGCGCAGGAAACACCATATATTTT. Translating it yields CASSQGQTGGAGNTIYF.

This chain connects TRBV19 to TRBJ1-4; maybe TRBD1 (6 bases). Trimming took off 7 bases at V and 8 bases at J, with 14 bases between the two ends. Germline CDR1 LNHDA, CDR2 SQIVND (reference sequence). The CDR3 sequence is 13 residues long. The CDR3 spells CASMKGDGEKLFF. The CDR3 nucleotides read TGTGCCAGTATGAAGGGGGATGGGGAAAAACTGTTTTTT.

The chain couples TRBV28 to TRBJ2-5, with D possibly being TRBD1 (5 bases). Trimming shortened V by 4 bases and J by 2 bases, and 8 bases separated the two germline ends. The length of the CDR3 is 13 residues. The V gene's germline CDR1 is MDHEN and CDR2 SYDVKM. CDR3 sequence (DNA): TGTGCCAGCAGTTACCCAGGGCAAGAGACCCAGTACTTC. Its translation is CASSYPGQETQYF.